This T cell receptor beta chain is drawn from a study of patients and donors after allogeneic stem cell transplantation. This clonotype has at least ten counts. Germline V gene sequence: CDR1 SQVTM, CDR2 ANQGSEA. This CDR3 has 11 amino acids. V lost 6 bases, J lost 12 bases, and 15 bases lay in between. TCRdb reprocessed the RT-PCR reads with MiXCR, giving one entry per CDR3 protein. The sample includes tens of thousands of distinct CDR3 sequences, roughly 5.2% of them seen just once. This clonotype was obtained from a human donor who was either an allogeneic HSCT recipient or a stem cell or donor lymphocyte infusion donor (not recorded which). It is not recorded whose cells these are; they may come from a transplant donor. Input material: blood, either unsorted or a sorted T cell fraction (not recorded which). The genes are TRBV29-1 and TRBJ2-1; D is possibly TRBD1 or TRBD2 (7 bases each). CDR3 region: CSVGTRGGQFF. CDR3 bases: TGCAGCGTAGGAACCAGGGGGGGGCAGTTCTTC.